Detailed here is one T cell receptor (beta chain). Synthesis of TCR beta cDNA was carried out from 500 ng total RNA with a constant-region primer. Modified slightly, ARM-PCR produced TCR beta libraries over three nested multiplex PCR rounds. TCRdb re-derived calls from the multiplex PCR reads in MiXCR, one entry per CDR3 protein. The sample shows 95,000 to 150,000 distinct CDR3 sequences, 65% to 75% of them seen only once. Joint extraction of RNA and DNA used roughly 19-31 mg of bulk tissue that was unsorted. The data were taken from a study of tumor-infiltrating lymphocytes in primary liver carcinoma. The clonotype comes from a woman aged 55-70 years with primary liver carcinoma and hepatitis B virus infection. Sequenced sample: tumor-adjacent normal liver tissue.

This CDR3 is CSVDFPVLGGYGYTF. The DNA for the CDR3 is TGCAGCGTTGACTTTCCAGTCCTCGGAGGATATGGCTACACCTTC. The V and J genes are TRBV29-1 and TRBJ1-2; no definite D call. CDR3 size: 15 residues. Germline V lookup: CDR1 SQVTM, CDR2 ANQGSEA. With 3 bases removed from V and 5 bases from J, the gap between germline ends came to 19 bases.